This T cell receptor beta chain was captured in a study of post-analysis software for immune sequencing data. Study overall: Relapsing-remitting, secondary progressive and progressive-relapsing multiple sclerosis were all included among the disease courses. Study results and caveats: TRBV5-6, TRBV5-1 and TRBV20-1 were among five TRBV segments more frequent in patients than controls. F measure clustering grouped samples strongly by preparation batch. Multiple sclerosis patients showed significantly lower normalized Chao1 diversity than controls did.

Unique molecular identifiers were carried by the TCR beta cDNA libraries. MiXCR, run by TCRdb on the PCR reads, gives a single entry per CDR3 protein. The sample carries about 680,000 distinct CDR3 sequences, 55% to 60% recorded once. This clonotype has only a few counts. Its antigen is as yet unknown. Germline values: CDR1 ENHRY, CDR2 SYGVKD. This CDR3 is 12 amino acids long. Trimming removed 11 bases from V and 5 bases from J, with 13 bases in between. This sequence joins TRBV10-3 and TRBJ2-1, with D maybe TRBD2 (6 bases). Sequenced: blood. This sequence originates from a girl aged 2-15 years with multiple sclerosis. The CDR3 spells CAAGTGNNEQFF. For the CDR3, the DNA is TGTGCCGCCGGGACTGGAAACAATGAGCAGTTCTTC.